This is a list of T cell receptor beta chains from one sample in a study of blood T cell repertoires in COVID-19. Method: immunoSEQ multiplex PCR; TCRdb's copy keeps in-frame clones and lacks some. The sample lists about 320,000 clones, approximately 85% occurring once. The material sequenced was peripheral blood. These receptors were obtained from a human donor in a cohort sampled during active COVID-19. The CDR3 runs from the conserved cysteine through the conserved F or W. A D gene is named only where the DNA matches it firmly.

CDR3,V,D,J
CASSLGGSGANVLTF,TRBV28,-,TRBJ2-6
CASKGTRGTDTQYF,TRBV2,TRBD2,TRBJ2-3
CASKVGDSPYNEQFF,TRBV9,-,TRBJ2-1
CATSRPERDSPLHF,TRBV15,-,TRBJ1-6
CSASVGQGAGNTIYF,TRBV20-1,TRBD1,TRBJ1-3
CAISESWEAAYGYTF,TRBV10-3,-,TRBJ1-2
CATSARDNEQFF,TRBV24-1,-,TRBJ2-1
CASSVSWDRSTDTQYF,TRBV9,TRBD1,TRBJ2-3
CATSDDGVNTEAFF,TRBV24-1,-,TRBJ1-1
CASSYPTAGEQFF,TRBV12-3/TRBV12-4,-,TRBJ2-1
CASSLYGGSREETQYF,TRBV28,-,TRBJ2-5
CSASVMRGVGDTQYF,TRBV20-1,TRBD2,TRBJ2-3
CASGGGALDTQYF,TRBV6-5,TRBD2,TRBJ2-3
CASSRTGILDTIYF,TRBV7-9,TRBD1,TRBJ1-3
CASSSMRNTQYF,TRBV3-1/TRBV3-2,-,TRBJ2-3
CATRRGGARTDTQYF,TRBV15,TRBD2,TRBJ2-3
CASSLSFTEAFF,TRBV5-4,-,TRBJ1-1
CASSLIQGTSETF,TRBV7-3,-,TRBJ1-2
CSVSGSGNTIYF,TRBV29-1,-,TRBJ1-3
CASMGSSYEQYF,TRBV6-5,-,TRBJ2-7
CASQRTRLTGELFF,TRBV7-2,-,TRBJ2-2
CASSLSDGTGDGYTF,TRBV18,TRBD1,TRBJ1-2
CASSFRDRLYEQYF,TRBV27,TRBD1,TRBJ2-7
CASSTRTGDGYTF,TRBV7-9,TRBD1,TRBJ1-2
CASSSLRLADTQYF,TRBV6-5,-,TRBJ2-3
CSASQDMNTEAFF,TRBV20-1,-,TRBJ1-1
CASSLLEDDQETQYF,TRBV5-1,-,TRBJ2-5
CASRRDSNQPQHF,TRBV6-5,-,TRBJ1-5
CASSEYSTSYNEQFF,TRBV6-1,-,TRBJ2-1
CSARLNTEAFF,TRBV20-1,-,TRBJ1-1
CASSWDSNNSPLHF,TRBV5-1,TRBD1,TRBJ1-6
CASARGTFDGYTF,TRBV6-5,-,TRBJ1-2
CASSAWTDTGELFF,TRBV19,-,TRBJ2-2
CASSSTVQGNSEQFF,TRBV5-1,-,TRBJ2-1
CASSARGNQPQHF,TRBV9,-,TRBJ1-5
CASSSAGSDQPQHF,TRBV3-1/TRBV3-2,-,TRBJ1-5
CASSEGTGSNQPQHF,TRBV6-1,-,TRBJ1-5
CAVRDTSYEQYF,TRBV6-6,-,TRBJ2-7
CASSLEGPRDTEAFF,TRBV5-1,-,TRBJ1-1
CASTPGHVSGNTIYF,TRBV19,-,TRBJ1-3
CASSLTETGSEDEKLFF,TRBV5-1,TRBD1,TRBJ1-4
CASSRQGSSEAFF,TRBV2,TRBD1,TRBJ1-1
CASRTGTGRDLRTEAFF,TRBV11-2,TRBD1,TRBJ1-1
CASSLLDEQFF,TRBV12-3/TRBV12-4,-,TRBJ2-1
CASSVTWTNEKLFF,TRBV27,-,TRBJ1-4
CASSFGTSGGSYNEQFF,TRBV3-1/TRBV3-2,TRBD2,TRBJ2-1
CASRDRENTDTQYF,TRBV2,TRBD1,TRBJ2-3
CASSLISRGVTEAFF,TRBV5-4,-,TRBJ1-1
CASRPPQGHSYEQYF,TRBV5-6,-,TRBJ2-7
CATSDLGTGPHNEQFF,TRBV24-1,TRBD1,TRBJ2-1
CASTMTGSYEQYF,TRBV6-5,-,TRBJ2-7
CASSLWTGEGRQPQHF,TRBV7-8,TRBD1,TRBJ1-5
CAWSGSWSGNTIYF,TRBV30,-,TRBJ1-3